This T cell receptor beta chain was found in a study of blood T cell repertoires in COVID-19. Study context: From T cells, B-cell-depleted T cells, or PBMCs came the material, which was cDNA or gDNA.

This CDR3 spans 14 amino acids. Trimming took off 0 bases at V and 8 bases at J, with 10 bases between the two ends. Germline-derived CDR1 and CDR2 are MNHEY and SVGAGI. Measured with immunoSEQ multiplex PCR; TCRdb has only the in-frame clones, and not every one. The table has under 200,000 clones, 70% to 90% seen once. Enrollment of patients from Seattle took place during active infection, with longitudinal follow-up. The J gene is TRBJ1-4, the V gene TRBV6-5; D may be TRBD1 (5 bases). Sequenced material: peripheral blood. The TCR was taken from a woman in her fifties or sixties with COVID-19, enrolled during active disease. The DNA for the CDR3 is TGTGCCAGCAGTTACTCGAATCGGGGGGAAAAACTGTTTTTT. Translating gives CASSYSNRGEKLFF.